The 8 T cell receptor beta chains reported below all come from one sample, sequenced in a study of control samples from healthy donors and cancer patients. TCRdb's copy holds only in-frame clones and misses some; the assay was immunoSEQ multiplex PCR. The repertoire holds roughly 70,000 clones, with over 75% as singletons. The sample consisted of blood. The receptors here all came from a man aged 45-65 years in good health.

The gene calls are TRBV9 and TRBJ1-5, with D possibly matching TRBD1 (6 bases). The CDR3 consists of 15 residues. Germline loops: CDR1 SGDLS, CDR2 YYNGEE. Between the trimmed V and J ends, which lost 7 bases and 7 bases, there was a span of 21 bases. CDR3 DNA sequence: TGTGCCAGCTCCCCGACAGGTGACCCGGGACAGCCCCAGCATTTT. Its protein product is CASSPTGDPGQPQHF.

The CDR3 region has the DNA TGCGCCAGCAGCTCCGGGACAGGGGTCTACGAGCAGTACTTC. The encoded protein is CASSSGTGVYEQYF. The V and J genes are TRBV5-1 and TRBJ2-7; TRBD1 aligns across 10 bases. V trimming: 3 bases; J trimming: 3 bases; junction bases outside the gene matches: 3. The CDR3 loop spans 14 amino acids. Germline V gene data show CDR1 as SGHRS and CDR2 as YFSETQ.

CDR3: CASSELGRANYGYTF. The CDR3 DNA is TGTGCCAGCAGTGAATTGGGCAGGGCTAACTATGGCTACACCTTC. V and J are TRBV25-1 and TRBJ1-2; D is perhaps TRBD1 (5 bases). This CDR3 comprises 15 residues. The ends were cut back, 1 base at V and 0 bases at J, with 9 bases in the middle. CDR1 and CDR2 (germline): MGHDK, SYGVNS.

The chain recombines TRBV25-1 with TRBJ2-7; 9 positions match TRBD1. The CDR3 is 18 amino acids. Trimming took 3 bases from V and 1 from J; bases not matched to a gene: 13. CDR1 and CDR2 from the germline V gene are MGHDK and SYGVNS. The CDR3 spells CASSDVPRDRVQSYEQYF. DNA for the CDR3: TGTGCCAGCAGTGATGTGCCCCGGGACAGGGTCCAATCCTACGAGCAGTACTTC.

There are a few counts of this clone. The V and J genes are TRBV13 and TRBJ2-7; D may correspond to TRBD1 or TRBD2 (5 bases each). V gave up 4 bases and J gave up 0 bases, with 16 bases separating them. Per germline, CDR1 PRHDT and CDR2 FYEKMQ (reference sequence). The CDR3 runs to 16 residues. In nucleotides, the CDR3 is TGTGCCAGCAGCTCCCGGGGACGAGGGTCCTCCTACGAGCAGTACTTC. Residues: CASSSRGRGSSYEQYF.

The chain employs TRBV9 and TRBJ2-7, with 9 bases identical to TRBD1. V was pared by 0 bases and J by 5 bases, with 6 bases of the junction left unmatched. The CDR3 length is 15 residues. CDR1 is SGDLS, CDR2 YYNGEE, per germline. In DNA form, the CDR3 reads TGTGCCAGCAGCGTAGAGGGGGGACAGGGTAACGAGCAGTACTTC. Its translation is CASSVEGGQGNEQYF.

The chain recombines TRBV7-2 with TRBJ2-2; 7 nucleotides agree with TRBD2. The CDR3 runs to 15 residues. Looked up from germline, CDR1 is SGHTA and CDR2 is FQGNSA. V was clipped by 5 bases and J by 8 bases; unmatched bases: 11. In nucleotides, the CDR3 is TGTGCCAGCAGCCCGGGGGGACTCTCCCTAGGGGAGCTGTTTTTT. Protein product: CASSPGGLSLGELFF.

This clone was counted a single time. J is TRBJ2-3 and V is TRBV11-2; 10 bases map to TRBD2. Per germline, CDR1 SGHAT and CDR2 FQNNGV. V shed 4 bases, J shed 1 base, and the junction held 5 bases outside the gene matches. The CDR3 spans 16 residues. The CDR3 sequence: CASSYRSGGGTDTQYF. The CDR3 bases are TGTGCCAGCAGCTACCGCAGCGGGGGGGGCACAGATACGCAGTATTTT.